Shown below are 28 T cell receptor beta chains from a single sample sequenced in a study of T-cell reconstitution after alpha-beta-depleted transplantation in children. Unique molecular identifiers featured in how the TCRbeta library was prepared. Via MiXCR, TCRdb re-called the PCR reads, giving one row per CDR3 protein. This table holds about 980,000 distinct CDR3 sequences, about 31% found once. The material sequenced was PBMCs, mostly from graft donor cells, taken 360 days after TCRalphabeta/CD19-depleted stem cell transplant. These receptors originate from a boy less than two years old who had a stem cell transplant for SCID, so the T cells may come from the graft donor.

The sample holds a few counts of this clonotype. The chain links TRBV9 to TRBJ2-5; D is unresolved. The germline CDR1 and CDR2 sequences are SGDLS and YYNGEE. The V and J ends lost 2 bases and 5 bases respectively, with 10 bases between them. There are 13 residues in the CDR3. The CDR3 nucleotides are TGTGCCAGCAGCGTTCGGTTATCGGAGACCCAGTACTTC. Translating gives CASSVRLSETQYF.

This chain connects TRBV29-1 to TRBJ2-1, with TRBD1 matching over 8 bases. J gave up 1 base and V 4 bases, and 3 bases lay outside the gene matches. This CDR3 is built from 14 residues. Germline lookup yields CDR1 SQVTM and CDR2 ANQGSEA. The CDR3 region is CSVGTGGSYNEQFF. CDR3 bases: TGCAGCGTTGGAACAGGGGGGTCCTACAATGAGCAGTTCTTC.

The chain joins TRBV4-3 to TRBJ2-7, with TRBD1 as a possible D gene (6 bases). The germline V gene has CDR1 LGHNA and CDR2 YSLEER. The CDR3 is made up of 16 amino acids. V lost 3 bases, J lost 4 bases, and 19 bases lay in between. The CDR3 DNA reads as TGCGCCAGCAGCCATGATACCGGGACACCCTCTTACGAGCAGTACTTC. Amino acid sequence: CASSHDTGTPSYEQYF.

This chain uses TRBV5-1 with TRBJ2-2, with TRBD2 identical over 8 bases. Germline V gene lookup returns CDR1 SGHRS and CDR2 YFSETQ. The CDR3 is 14 amino acids. With V trimmed by 7 bases and J by 6 bases, 8 bases remained unmatched. The CDR3, as DNA: TGCGCCAGCCGGCCCGCGGGAGGAGCCGGGGAGCTGTTTTTT. The encoded protein is CASRPAGGAGELFF.

J is TRBJ2-3 and V is TRBV12-3 or TRBV12-4, with D uncertain. V was pared by 5 bases and J by 0 bases, with 9 bases between. The CDR3 runs to 14 residues. The CDR3 region has the DNA TGTGCCAGCAGTCCTAGTCATAGCACAGATACGCAGTATTTT. It encodes CASSPSHSTDTQYF.

The J gene is TRBJ1-2, the V gene TRBV6-2 or TRBV6-3, with D possibly matching TRBD1 (5 bases). The CDR3 is 12 amino acids. Germline V gives CDR1 MNHEY, CDR2 SVGEGT. The V end lost 6 bases, the J end lost 4 bases, and 9 bases lay between the germline ends. CDR3 sequence (DNA): TGTGCCAGCAGCGACAGCGTCTATGGCTACACCTTC. It translates to CASSDSVYGYTF.

This clonotype was observed a few times. V usage is TRBV5-6 and J usage is TRBJ2-3; D possibly corresponds to TRBD2 (6 bases). V dropped 2 bases and J dropped 4 bases, with 14 bases sitting between them. Germline CDR1 and CDR2: SGHDT and YYEEEE. This CDR3 spans 15 amino acids. DNA for the CDR3: TGTGCCAGCAGCTTTAGGAGGGTGGTCGCAGATACGCAGTATTTT. It yields the protein CASSFRRVVADTQYF.

About this clonotype: This may be a read error, as it is one base from a much larger clone. The V gene is TRBV7-9, the J gene TRBJ1-2, with D possibly TRBD1 on 6 matching bases. Germline V gene sequence: CDR1 SEHNR, CDR2 FQNEAQ (reference sequence). CDR3 size: 13 residues. Trimming cost V 3 bases and J 4 bases, with 9 bases left between them. CDR3 amino acids: CASSFRTAYGYTF. The CDR3 DNA follows: TGTGCCAGCAGCTTCCGGACAGCCTATGGCTACACCTTC.

The chain is built from TRBV20-1 and TRBJ1-1; no definite D call. V dropped 5 bases and J dropped 0 bases, with 16 bases sitting between them. Looked up from germline, CDR1 is DFQATT and CDR2 is SNEGSKA (reference sequence). The CDR3 is 15 residues long. CDR3 region: CSAVNARALNTEAFF. Written as DNA, the CDR3 is TGCAGTGCTGTTAATGCTCGGGCGTTGAACACTGAAGCTTTCTTT.

The CDR3 DNA sequence: TGCAGTGCTAGAGCCTCAGCAGGAAGGACCTACGAGCAGTACTTC. This codes for CSARASAGRTYEQYF. The chain joins TRBV20-1 to TRBJ2-7; D unclear. Germline V gives CDR1 DFQATT, CDR2 SNEGSKA (reference sequence). Trimming removed 1 base from V and 2 bases from J, with 15 bases in between. The CDR3 totals 15 residues.

This clonotype was observed a handful of times. This sequence joins TRBV18 and TRBJ2-5; D is uncertain. The CDR3 runs to 13 residues. Per the germline V gene, CDR1 is KGHSH and CDR2 is LQKENI. Deletions cut 5 bases from V and 2 bases from J, with 9 bases between. The CDR3: CASSSDWQETQYF. The CDR3 region has the DNA TGTGCCAGCTCATCCGACTGGCAAGAGACCCAGTACTTC.

This clonotype was seen a few times. The chain couples TRBV18 to TRBJ2-3; a weak D match, TRBD2 (5 bases). CDR1 and CDR2 (germline): KGHSH, LQKENI. CDR3 length: 16 residues. V lost 3 bases and J 1 base, leaving 14 bases between the germline ends. The CDR3 nucleotides read TGTGCCAGCTCACCCCTTTCGGGGTTCCGCACAGATACGCAGTATTTT. It is translated as CASSPLSGFRTDTQYF.

This clonotype was seen only a few times. The chain couples TRBV20-1 to TRBJ1-2, with D possibly TRBD1 on 5 matching bases. This CDR3 is 14 amino acids long. Germline CDR1 reads DFQATT; CDR2 reads SNEGSKA (reference sequence). V shed 6 bases and J shed 4 bases, with 18 bases lying between them. Here the CDR3 reads CSAPIRGTGYGYTF. In DNA, the CDR3 is TGCAGTGCCCCCATTCGGGGAACAGGCTATGGCTACACCTTC.

V and J are TRBV6-5 and TRBJ2-7; TRBD2 is a possible D gene (5 bases). This CDR3 region has 16 residues. V was cut by 0 bases and J by 2 bases, with 14 bases left in between. Germline CDR1 is MNHEY and CDR2 is SVGAGI. The DNA of the CDR3 is TGTGCCAGCAGTTACTCGAGTCTAGCTCCCACCTACGAGCAGTACTTC. Encoded protein: CASSYSSLAPTYEQYF.

The gene calls are TRBV18 and TRBJ2-3, with 9 bases aligning to TRBD1. Germline values: CDR1 KGHSH, CDR2 LQKENI. This CDR3 comprises 16 residues. V shed 4 bases and J 2 bases; nucleotides not matched to a gene: 7. CDR3 sequence: CASSRTGDNPTDTQYF. In DNA form, the CDR3 reads TGTGCCAGCTCACGGACAGGGGACAACCCCACAGATACGCAGTATTTT.

The V and J genes are TRBV5-1 and TRBJ2-5; 7 bases line up with TRBD2. J lost 1 base, V lost 0 bases, and 6 bases had no gene match. CDR1 and CDR2 (germline): SGHRS, YFSETQ. There are 16 residues in the CDR3. This CDR3 is CASSLGSSGLQETQYF. The CDR3 nucleotides read TGCGCCAGCAGCTTGGGTTCTAGCGGCCTCCAAGAGACCCAGTACTTC.

A few counts support this clonotype. The rearrangement joins TRBV6-5 to TRBJ1-1; 9 positions agree with TRBD1. Per the germline V gene, CDR1 is MNHEY and CDR2 is SVGAGI. The CDR3 is 16 amino acids. V was clipped by 4 bases and J by 3 bases; unmatched bases: 9. As DNA, the CDR3 is TGTGCCAGCAGTTGGGGTCGTAACAGGGGGCACACTGAAGCTTTCTTT. Its protein product is CASSWGRNRGHTEAFF.

This clonotype showed up just a few times. The chain couples TRBV7-8 to TRBJ2-2; 9 nucleotides align to TRBD2. Germline lookup yields CDR1 SGHVS and CDR2 FQNEAQ. The ends lost 4 bases at V and 1 base at J; junction bases unmatched: 7. This CDR3 contains 17 residues. The CDR3 DNA reads as TGTGCCAGCAGCTCATTAGCGGGGGCGAAGAACACCGGGGAGCTGTTTTTT. This codes for CASSSLAGAKNTGELFF.

V and J are TRBV18 and TRBJ2-5; 8 bases match TRBD1. The V gene end was trimmed by 4 bases and the J gene end by 3 bases; junction bases not matched to a gene: 4. This CDR3 has 14 residues. Per the germline V gene, CDR1 is KGHSH and CDR2 is LQKENI. CDR3 sequence reads: CASSRRGLEETQYF. Here the CDR3 DNA reads TGTGCCAGCTCACGCAGGGGGCTAGAAGAGACCCAGTACTTC.

The sample holds a few counts of this clonotype. The chain carries TRBV27 and TRBJ2-5; the match to TRBD1 covers 8 bases. Germline V lookup: CDR1 MNHEY, CDR2 SMNVEV (reference sequence). Unmatched junction bases numbered 5, after V lost 3 bases and J lost 2 bases. The CDR3 is made up of 15 amino acids. CDR3 loop: CASSLLGTGQETQYF. CDR3 DNA: TGTGCCAGCAGTTTGTTGGGGACAGGTCAAGAGACCCAGTACTTC.

V and J are TRBV10-3 and TRBJ2-5; the match to TRBD1 covers 9 bases. J gave up 4 bases and V 4 bases, and 10 bases lay outside the gene matches. Germline CDR1 reads ENHRY; CDR2 reads SYGVKD. This CDR3 spans 16 amino acids. CDR3 nucleotide sequence: TGTGCCATCAGTGGGGTGTGGACAGGGGTACCAGAGACCCAGTACTTC. Translating gives CAISGVWTGVPETQYF.

The V call is TRBV6-2 or TRBV6-3, the J call TRBJ1-6; possible D gene TRBD1, 6 bases. V was trimmed by 6 bases and J by 7 bases, leaving 16 bases between them. Per germline, CDR1 MNHEY and CDR2 SVGEGT. The CDR3 spans 15 residues. Here the CDR3 DNA reads TGTGCCAGCAGCACCCCAGACAGGATCAATTCACCCCTCCACTTT. Translating it yields CASSTPDRINSPLHF.

The CDR3 DNA follows: TGTGCCAGCAGTTTTTGGGGGACTAGCGGGAACACCGGGGAGCTGTTTTTT. Translated, it gives CASSFWGTSGNTGELFF. The chain recombines TRBV27 with TRBJ2-2; 11 positions match TRBD2. V was clipped by 3 bases and J by 1 base; unmatched bases: 4. The CDR3 is 17 residues long. Germline V gene data show CDR1 as MNHEY and CDR2 as SMNVEV (reference sequence).

The table lists this clonotype with a few counts. This rearrangement joins TRBV29-1 to TRBJ2-3, with a weak D call TRBD2 (5 bases). Germline CDR1 is SQVTM and CDR2 is ANQGSEA. Trimming left V 6 bases short and J 3 bases short, with 19 bases between. CDR3 length: 15 residues. For the CDR3, the DNA is TGCAGCGTCAAGAGGGTCGGGTTAGAGACAGATACGCAGTATTTT. Its protein is CSVKRVGLETDTQYF.

This clonotype came up a few times. This chain links TRBV12-3 or TRBV12-4 with TRBJ2-7; maybe TRBD1 (5 bases). This CDR3 contains 15 residues. The germline V and J ends were trimmed by 6 bases and 2 bases, with 17 bases remaining between them. This CDR3 is CASSPSRGHPYEQYF. The CDR3 nucleotides are TGTGCCAGCAGCCCCAGTAGAGGACATCCCTACGAGCAGTACTTC.

This clonotype was detected a few times. The V call is TRBV12-3 or TRBV12-4, the J call TRBJ2-3; 12 bases match TRBD2. The CDR3 runs 17 residues. With V trimmed by 6 bases and J by 3 bases, 10 bases remained unmatched. The CDR3 DNA reads TGTGCCAGCAGGGGGAGACTAGCGGGGGCCGGGACAGATACGCAGTATTTT. This encodes CASRGRLAGAGTDTQYF.

This clonotype was detected only a few times. This chain joins TRBV7-2 and TRBJ2-3; weak D call: TRBD2 (5 bases). There are 15 residues in the CDR3. The germline V gene has CDR1 SGHTA and CDR2 FQGNSA. Trimming stripped 3 bases from V and 2 bases from J, with 12 bases between. The DNA for the CDR3 is TGTGCCAGCAGCTTGTGGGGAGCTACCACAGATACGCAGTATTTT. Its protein product is CASSLWGATTDTQYF.

This clonotype was counted a few times. The chain uses TRBV12-3 or TRBV12-4 and TRBJ2-7; D possibly matches TRBD1 or TRBD2 (5 bases each). V dropped 3 bases and J dropped 0 bases, with 12 bases sitting between them. This CDR3 is built from 15 residues. This chain's CDR3 is CASSFGASYSYEQYF. The CDR3 DNA is TGTGCCAGCAGTTTCGGGGCCTCTTACTCCTACGAGCAGTACTTC.